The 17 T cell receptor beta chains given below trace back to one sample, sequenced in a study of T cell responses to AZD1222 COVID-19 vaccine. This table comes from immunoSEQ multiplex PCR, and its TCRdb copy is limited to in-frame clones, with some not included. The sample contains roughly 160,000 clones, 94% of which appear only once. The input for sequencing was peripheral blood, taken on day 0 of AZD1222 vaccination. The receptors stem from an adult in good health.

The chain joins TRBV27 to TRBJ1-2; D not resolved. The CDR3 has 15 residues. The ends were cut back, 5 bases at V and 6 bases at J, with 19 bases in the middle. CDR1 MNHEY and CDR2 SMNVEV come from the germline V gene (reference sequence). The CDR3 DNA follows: TGTGCCAGCAGTCTAGGGATCCCGCTCCTCGATGGCTACACCTTC. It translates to CASSLGIPLLDGYTF.

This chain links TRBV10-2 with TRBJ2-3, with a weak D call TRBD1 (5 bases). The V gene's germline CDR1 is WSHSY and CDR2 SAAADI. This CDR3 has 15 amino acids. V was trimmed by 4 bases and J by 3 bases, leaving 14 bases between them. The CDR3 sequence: CASSARQSRTDTQYF. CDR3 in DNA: TGCGCCAGCAGTGCCAGACAGTCACGTACAGATACGCAGTATTTT.

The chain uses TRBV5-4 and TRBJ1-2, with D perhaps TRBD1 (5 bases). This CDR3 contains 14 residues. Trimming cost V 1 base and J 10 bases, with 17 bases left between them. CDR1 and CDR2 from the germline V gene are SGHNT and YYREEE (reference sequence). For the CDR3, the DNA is TGTGCCAGCAGCTTGCCTGGGACTCCGATTATCTACACCTTC. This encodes CASSLPGTPIIYTF.

This chain's CDR3 is CASRGDQYGYTF. The DNA of the CDR3 is TGTGCCAGTAGAGGGGACCAATATGGCTACACCTTC. This chain links TRBV19 with TRBJ1-2; D is perhaps TRBD1 (5 bases). Germline V gene lookup returns CDR1 LNHDA and CDR2 SQIVND (reference sequence). The CDR3 extends over 12 amino acids. V lost 6 bases to trimming and J lost 5 bases, with 10 bases between them. The full variable domain, with the rest looked up from reference TRBV19 and TRBJ1-2, is DGGITQSPKYLFRKEGQNVTLSCEQNLNHDAMYWYRQDPGQGLRLIYYSQIVNDFQKGDIAEGYSVSREKKESFPLTVTSAQKNPTAFYLCASRGDQYGYTFGSGTRLTVV.

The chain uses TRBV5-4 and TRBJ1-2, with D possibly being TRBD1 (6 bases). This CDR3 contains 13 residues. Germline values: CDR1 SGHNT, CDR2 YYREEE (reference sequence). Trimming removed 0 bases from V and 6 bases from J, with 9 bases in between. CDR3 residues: CASSLGGGDGYTF. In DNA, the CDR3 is TGTGCCAGCAGCTTGGGGGGGGGCGATGGCTACACCTTC. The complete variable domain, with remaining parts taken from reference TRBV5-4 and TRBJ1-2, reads ETGVTQSPTHLIKTRGQQVTLRCSSQSGHNTVSWYQQALGQGPQFIFQYYREEENGRGNFPPRFSGLQFPNYSSELNVNALELDDSALYLCASSLGGGDGYTFGSGTRLTVV.

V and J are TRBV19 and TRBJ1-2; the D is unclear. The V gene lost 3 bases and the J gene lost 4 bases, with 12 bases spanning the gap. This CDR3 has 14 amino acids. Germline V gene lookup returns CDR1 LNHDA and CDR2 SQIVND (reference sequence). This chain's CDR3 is CASSIGPTLYGYTF. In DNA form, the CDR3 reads TGTGCCAGTAGTATCGGACCGACGCTCTATGGCTACACCTTC. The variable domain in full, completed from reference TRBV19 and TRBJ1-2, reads DGGITQSPKYLFRKEGQNVTLSCEQNLNHDAMYWYRQDPGQGLRLIYYSQIVNDFQKGDIAEGYSVSREKKESFPLTVTSAQKNPTAFYLCASSIGPTLYGYTFGSGTRLTVV.

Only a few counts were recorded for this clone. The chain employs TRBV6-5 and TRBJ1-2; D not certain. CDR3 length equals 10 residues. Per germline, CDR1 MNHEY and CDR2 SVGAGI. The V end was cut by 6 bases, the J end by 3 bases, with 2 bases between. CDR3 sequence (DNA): TGTGCCAGCAGGGACTATGGCTACACCTTC. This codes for CASRDYGYTF.

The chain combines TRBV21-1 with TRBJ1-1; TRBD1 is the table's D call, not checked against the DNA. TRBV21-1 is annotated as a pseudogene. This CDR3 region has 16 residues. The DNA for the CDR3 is TGTGCCAGCAGTCCTGGCGGGACAGGTCACCCGATTGAAGCTTTCTTT. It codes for CASSPGGTGHPIEAFF.

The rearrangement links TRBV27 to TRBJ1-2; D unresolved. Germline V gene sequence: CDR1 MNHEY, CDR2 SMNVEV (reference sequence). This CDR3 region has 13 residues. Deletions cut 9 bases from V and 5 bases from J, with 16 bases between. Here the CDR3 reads CARVYVTRYGYTF. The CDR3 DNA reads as TGTGCCAGGGTTTATGTGACCCGATATGGCTACACCTTC.

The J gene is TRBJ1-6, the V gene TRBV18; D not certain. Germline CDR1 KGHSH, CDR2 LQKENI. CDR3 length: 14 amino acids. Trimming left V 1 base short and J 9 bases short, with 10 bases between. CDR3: CASSPRHGGSPLHF. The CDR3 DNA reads TGTGCCAGCTCACCACGCCATGGAGGTTCACCCCTCCACTTT.

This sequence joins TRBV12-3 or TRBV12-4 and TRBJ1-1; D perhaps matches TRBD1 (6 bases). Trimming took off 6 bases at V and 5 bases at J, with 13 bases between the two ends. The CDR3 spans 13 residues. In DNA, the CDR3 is TGTGCCAGCAGACCGGGGGCGAGGACTGAAGCTTTCTTT. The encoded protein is CASRPGARTEAFF.

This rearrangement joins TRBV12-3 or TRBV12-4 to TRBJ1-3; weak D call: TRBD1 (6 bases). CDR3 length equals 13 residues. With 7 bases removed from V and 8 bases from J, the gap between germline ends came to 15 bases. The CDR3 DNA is TGTGCCAGCAATAACAGGGTGACGGACACCATATATTTT. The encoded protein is CASNNRVTDTIYF.

The CDR3 DNA sequence: TGTGCCAGCAGCAGGATGACAGATACGCAGTATTTT. Amino acid sequence: CASSRMTDTQYF. The V and J genes are TRBV11-3 and TRBJ2-3; D remains unclear. From germline, CDR1 is SGHNT and CDR2 YENEEA. Trimming pared 5 bases from V and 3 bases from J, leaving 6 bases between. The CDR3 is made up of 12 amino acids.

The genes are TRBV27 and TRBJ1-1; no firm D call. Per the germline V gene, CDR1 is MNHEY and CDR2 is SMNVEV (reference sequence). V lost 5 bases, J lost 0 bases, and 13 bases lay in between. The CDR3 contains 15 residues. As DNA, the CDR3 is TGTGCCAGCAGTCCTGACGTCAGCATGAACACTGAAGCTTTCTTT. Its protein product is CASSPDVSMNTEAFF.

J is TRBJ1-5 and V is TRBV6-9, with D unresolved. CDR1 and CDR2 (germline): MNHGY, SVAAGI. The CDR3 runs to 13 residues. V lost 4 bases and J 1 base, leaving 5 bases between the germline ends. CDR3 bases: TGTGCCAGCAGTTTGGAGAGCAATCAGCCCCAGCATTTT. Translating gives CASSLESNQPQHF.

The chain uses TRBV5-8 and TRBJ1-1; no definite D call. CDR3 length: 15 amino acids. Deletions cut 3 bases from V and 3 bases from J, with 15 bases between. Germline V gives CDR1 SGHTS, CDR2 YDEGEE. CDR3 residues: CASSSGERSDTEAFF. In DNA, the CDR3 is TGTGCCAGCAGCTCGGGAGAGAGGTCCGACACTGAAGCTTTCTTT.

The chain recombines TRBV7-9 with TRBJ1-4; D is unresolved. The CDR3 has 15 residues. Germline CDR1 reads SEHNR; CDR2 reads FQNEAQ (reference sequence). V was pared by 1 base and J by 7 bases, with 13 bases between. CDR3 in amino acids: CASSLDASYGEKLFF. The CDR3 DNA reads TGTGCCAGCAGCTTAGACGCCTCTTACGGTGAAAAACTGTTTTTT.